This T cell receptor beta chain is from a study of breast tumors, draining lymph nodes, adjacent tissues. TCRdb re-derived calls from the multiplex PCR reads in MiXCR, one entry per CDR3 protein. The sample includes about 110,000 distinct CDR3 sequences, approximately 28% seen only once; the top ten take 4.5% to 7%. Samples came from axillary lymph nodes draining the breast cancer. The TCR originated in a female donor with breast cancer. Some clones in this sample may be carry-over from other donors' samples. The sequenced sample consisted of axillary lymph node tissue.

CDR3 in amino acids: CASSHEDRPQETQYF. CDR3 DNA: TGTGCCAGCAGTCACGAGGACAGGCCCCAAGAGACCCAGTACTTC. The chain employs TRBV6-6 and TRBJ2-5; TRBD1 agrees at 7 bases. The J segment lost 1 base and the V segment lost 5 bases, leaving 7 bases of the junction unmatched. This CDR3 has 15 amino acids. Germline CDR1 and CDR2: MNHNY and SVGAGI (reference sequence).